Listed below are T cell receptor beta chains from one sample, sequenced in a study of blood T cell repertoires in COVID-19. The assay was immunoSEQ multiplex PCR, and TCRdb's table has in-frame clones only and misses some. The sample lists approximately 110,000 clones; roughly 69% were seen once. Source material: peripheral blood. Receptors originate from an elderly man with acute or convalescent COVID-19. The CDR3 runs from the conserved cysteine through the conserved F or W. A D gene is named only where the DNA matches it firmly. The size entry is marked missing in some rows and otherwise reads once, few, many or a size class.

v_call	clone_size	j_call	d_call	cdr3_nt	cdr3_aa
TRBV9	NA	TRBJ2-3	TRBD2	TGTGCCAGCAGCGCCGGGAGGGGGGCCCTTCGGGATACGCAGTATTTT	CASSAGRGALRDTQYF
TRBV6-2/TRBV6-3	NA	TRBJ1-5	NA	TGTGCCAGCAGTATCCCCGGACTGCGATTAATAGGCAATCAGCCCCAGCATTTT	CASSIPGLRLIGNQPQHF
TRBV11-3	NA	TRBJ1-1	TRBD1	TGTGCCAGCAGCCGGACAGGGGTCGACACTGAAGCTTTCTTT	CASSRTGVDTEAFF
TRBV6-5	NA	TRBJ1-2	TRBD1	TGTGCCAGCAAAAGGACAGGGACTAACTATGGCTACACCTTC	CASKRTGTNYGYTF
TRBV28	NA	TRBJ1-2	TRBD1	TGTGCCAGCAGTTTATTGGAGGGACAGCTCTTAGGAGGCTACACCTTC	CASSLLEGQLLGGYTF
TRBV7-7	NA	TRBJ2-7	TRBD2	TGTGCTAGCAGCATCCTCGCCGGGACTAGCGGGAGAAGTGAGCAGTACTTC	CASSILAGTSGRSEQYF
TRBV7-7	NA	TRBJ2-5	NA	TGTGCTAGCAGCTTAGGAACAGGGAGCGGAGAGACCCAGTACTTC	CASSLGTGSGETQYF
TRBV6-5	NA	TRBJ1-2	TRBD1	TGTGCCAGCAGTTACCAACAACCGGGACAGGGAGGCGGCTACACCTTC	CASSYQQPGQGGGYTF
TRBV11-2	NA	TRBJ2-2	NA	TGTGCCAGCAGCTTAAGCGGTAGGACCGGGGAGCTGTTTTTT	CASSLSGRTGELFF
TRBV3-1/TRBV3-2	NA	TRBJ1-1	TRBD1	TGTGCCAGCAGCCCCAAAGGTTTGGGACAGTTTGTCTCTGAAGCTTTCTTT	CASSPKGLGQFVSEAFF
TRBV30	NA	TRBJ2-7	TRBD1	TGTGCCTGGAGTGTACGGAACAGGGGTACCTACGAGCAGTACTTC	CAWSVRNRGTYEQYF
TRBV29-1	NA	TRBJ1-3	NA	TGCAGCGTTGATCAGGGGCGCGGAGCTGGAAACACCATATATTTT	CSVDQGRGAGNTIYF
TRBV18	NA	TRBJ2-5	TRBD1	TGTGCCAGCTCACCAAGACAGGGGCGGACCGAGACCCAGTACTTC	CASSPRQGRTETQYF
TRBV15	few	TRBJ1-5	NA	TGTGCCACCAGCATGGGCGGCAATCAGCCCCAGCATTTT	CATSMGGNQPQHF
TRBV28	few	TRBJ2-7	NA	TGTGCCAGCAGTCTGGACAAGGGGGAGCAGTACTTC	CASSLDKGEQYF
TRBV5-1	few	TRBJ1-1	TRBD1	TGCGCCAGCAGCTTGGCCCCGACAGGGGCGAACACTGAAGCTTTCTTT	CASSLAPTGANTEAFF
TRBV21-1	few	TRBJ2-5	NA	TGTGCCAGCAGCAAATGGCAAGGGGGGGGGCAAGAGACCCAGTACTTC	CASSKWQGGGQETQYF
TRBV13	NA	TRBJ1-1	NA	TGTGCCAGCAGCTCCTACAGGGAGAGCACTGAAGCTTTCTTT	CASSSYRESTEAFF
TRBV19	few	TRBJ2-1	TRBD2	TGTGCCAGTAGTATCCAAGCGGGAGGCTCCTACAATGAGCAGTTCTTC	CASSIQAGGSYNEQFF
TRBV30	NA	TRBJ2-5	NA	TGTGCCTTAACAGGGGGGGTGAACACCCAGTACTTC	CALTGGVNTQYF
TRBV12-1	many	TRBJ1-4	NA	TGTGCCAGCAGCCACACGGACAGCCGATTTAATGAAAAACTGTTTTTT	CASSHTDSRFNEKLFF
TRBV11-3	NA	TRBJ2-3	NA	TGTGCCAGCAGCTTAGGGGCATACACAGATACGCAGTATTTT	CASSLGAYTDTQYF
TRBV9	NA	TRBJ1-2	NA	TGTGCCAGCAGCGCCATACAGGCGTATGGCTACACCTTC	CASSAIQAYGYTF
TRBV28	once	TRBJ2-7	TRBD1	TGTGCCAGCACACGTGACAGGGTCGAGCAGTACTTC	CASTRDRVEQYF
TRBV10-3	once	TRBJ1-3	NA	TGTGCCATCAGTGCGGGTAGGAAAGGAAACACCATATATTTT	CAISAGRKGNTIYF
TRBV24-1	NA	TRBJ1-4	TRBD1	TGTGCCACCCCCCACAGGGGGCAGAATGAAAAACTGTTTTTT	CATPHRGQNEKLFF
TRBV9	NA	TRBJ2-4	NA	TGTGCCAGCAGCGTCAACGGGGAAGCCAAAAACATTCAGTACTTC	CASSVNGEAKNIQYF
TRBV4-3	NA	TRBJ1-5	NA	TGCGCCAGCAGCCAAGGCAGGGGTGGCAATCAGCCCCAGCATTTT	CASSQGRGGNQPQHF
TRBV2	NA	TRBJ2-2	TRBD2	TGTGCCAGCAGCCGAGGACTAGCGGGAGAAGCCGGGGAGCTGTTTTTT	CASSRGLAGEAGELFF
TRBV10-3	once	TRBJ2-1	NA	TGTGCCATCAGTGAGGGAGTTTCCTACAATGAGCAGTTCTTC	CAISEGVSYNEQFF
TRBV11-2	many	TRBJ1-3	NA	TGTGCCAGCACCCAACCGGGCTCTGGAAACACCATATATTTT	CASTQPGSGNTIYF
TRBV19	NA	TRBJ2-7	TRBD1	TGTGCCAGTAGTATATTGGGACAGGGGGCCGAGCAGTACTTC	CASSILGQGAEQYF
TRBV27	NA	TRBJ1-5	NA	TGTGCCAGCAGCCCCAATCCAGGGTCGATCGGCAATCAGCCCCAGCATTTT	CASSPNPGSIGNQPQHF
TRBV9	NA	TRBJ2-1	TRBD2	TGTGCCAGCAGCGCCAGCCTAGCGGGAGGGCCGGATGAGCAGTTCTTC	CASSASLAGGPDEQFF
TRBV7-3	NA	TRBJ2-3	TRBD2	TGTGCCAGCAGCTTAAACCCCCCTAGCGGGAGGGCCTTTGAGGTGCTGTATTTT	CASSLNPPSGRAFEVLYF
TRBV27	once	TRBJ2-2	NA	TGTGCCAGCAGTTTACTTGCCGGGGAGCTGTTTTTT	CASSLLAGELFF
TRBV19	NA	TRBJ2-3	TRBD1	TGTGCCAGTAGTTCACGGACAGGGATAGGTGGTACGCAGTATTTT	CASSSRTGIGGTQYF
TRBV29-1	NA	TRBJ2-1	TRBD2	TGCAGCGCCTCGGGACTAGCGATGGTGCAGTTCTTC	CSASGLAMVQFF
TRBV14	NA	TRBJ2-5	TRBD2	TGTGCCAGCAGCCACCGGGCCGGGGGGGAGACCCAGTACTTC	CASSHRAGGETQYF
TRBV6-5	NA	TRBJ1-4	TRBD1	TGTGCCAGCAGCCGGTCTGGGACAGTAGAAGAAAAACTGTTTTTT	CASSRSGTVEEKLFF
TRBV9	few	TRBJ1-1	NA	TGTGCCAGCAGCGTAGTAGCGGTGAACACTGAAGCTTTCTTT	CASSVVAVNTEAFF
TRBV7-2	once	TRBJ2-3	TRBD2	TGTGCCAGCAGCTTAGGAGCGGGACGCACAGATACGCAGTATTTT	CASSLGAGRTDTQYF
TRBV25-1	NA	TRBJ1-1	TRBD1	TGTGCCAGCAGGAGAGAGGGGGCGGGGACTGAAGCTTTCTTT	CASRREGAGTEAFF
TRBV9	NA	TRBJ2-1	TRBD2	TGTGCCAGCAGCGGACTCGGGACTAGCGGCAATGAGCAGTTCTTC	CASSGLGTSGNEQFF
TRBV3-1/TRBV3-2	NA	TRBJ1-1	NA	TGTGCCAGCAGCCAAGATCGGCGGGGCACTGAAGCTTTCTTT	CASSQDRRGTEAFF